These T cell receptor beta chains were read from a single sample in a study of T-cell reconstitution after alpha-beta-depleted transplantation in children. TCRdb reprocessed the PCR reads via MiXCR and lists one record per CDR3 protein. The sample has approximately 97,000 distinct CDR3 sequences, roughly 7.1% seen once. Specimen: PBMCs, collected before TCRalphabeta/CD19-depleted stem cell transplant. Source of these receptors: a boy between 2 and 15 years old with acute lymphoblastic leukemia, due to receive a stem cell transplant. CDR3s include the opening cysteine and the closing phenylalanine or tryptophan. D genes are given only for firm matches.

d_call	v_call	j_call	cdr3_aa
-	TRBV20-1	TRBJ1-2	CSASAVYGYTF
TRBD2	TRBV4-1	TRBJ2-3	CASSQVGPGLAGGRTSTDTQYF
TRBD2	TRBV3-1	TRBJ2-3	CASTDIAGGTDTQYF
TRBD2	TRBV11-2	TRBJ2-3	CASSLPSGVYTQYF
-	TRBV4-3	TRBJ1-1	CASSQEEDTNTEAFF
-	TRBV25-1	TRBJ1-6	CASSGYREVSPLHF
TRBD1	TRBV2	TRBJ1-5	CASRIGTGGSQPQHF
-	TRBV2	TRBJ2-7	CASSASLDSSYEQYF
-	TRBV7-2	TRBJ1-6	CASSLGARGKGAPLHF
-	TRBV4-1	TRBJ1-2	CASSQDGRTGYTF
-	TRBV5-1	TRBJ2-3	CASSSMDGTDTQYF
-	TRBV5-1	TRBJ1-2	CASSLYNYGYTF
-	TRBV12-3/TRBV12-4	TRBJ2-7	CASSPRAGALVREQYF
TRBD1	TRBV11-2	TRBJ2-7	CASRRLGQNQKQYF
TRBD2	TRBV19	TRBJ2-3	CASSTLGGADTQYF
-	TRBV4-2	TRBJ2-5	CASGDFGTSEETQYF
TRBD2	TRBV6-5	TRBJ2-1	CASSRHSGTSGYNEQFF
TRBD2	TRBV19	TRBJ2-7	CASSMGTSGAYEQYF
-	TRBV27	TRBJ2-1	CASSVTGTSSYNEQFF
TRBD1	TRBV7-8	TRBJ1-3	CASSPTGPTGNTIYF
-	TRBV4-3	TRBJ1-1	CASSQDLTGFRTEAFF
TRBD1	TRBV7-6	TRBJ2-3	CASSHRQGSDTQYF
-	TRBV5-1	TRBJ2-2	CASTRDANTGELFF
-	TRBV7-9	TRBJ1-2	CASSPSATGVGGYTF
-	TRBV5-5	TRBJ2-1	CASSLGANSEQFF
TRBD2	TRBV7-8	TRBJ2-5	CASGLAAQYF
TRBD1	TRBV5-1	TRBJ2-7	CASSFTGQGAIEQYF
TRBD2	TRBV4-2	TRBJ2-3	CASSQEASGGADTQYF
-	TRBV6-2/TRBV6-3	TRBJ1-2	CASRLRGRPYGYTF
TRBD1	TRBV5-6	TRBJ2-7	CASSLYLRGLYEQYF
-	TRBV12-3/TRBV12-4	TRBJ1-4	CASRSWTDEKLFF
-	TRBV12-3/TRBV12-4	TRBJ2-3	CASSLWAEVLYF
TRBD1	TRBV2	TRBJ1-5	CASSRGPGTGDQPQHF
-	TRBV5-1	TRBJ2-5	CASSSGTPPGTQYF
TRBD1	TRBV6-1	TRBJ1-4	CASGLTGGDEKLFF
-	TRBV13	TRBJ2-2	CASSLRGQNTGELFF
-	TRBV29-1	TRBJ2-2	CSVKQGTGELFF
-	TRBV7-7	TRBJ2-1	CASSLAAGNEQFF
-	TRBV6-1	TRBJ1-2	CASSEAVYYGYTF
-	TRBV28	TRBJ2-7	CASSPSHEQYF
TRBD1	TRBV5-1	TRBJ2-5	CASSLSTGVIETQYF
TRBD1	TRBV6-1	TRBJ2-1	CASGQDRGYNEQFF
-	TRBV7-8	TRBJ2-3	CASSPGTDTQYF
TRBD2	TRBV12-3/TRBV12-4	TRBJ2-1	CASSLSLAGHWDNEQFF
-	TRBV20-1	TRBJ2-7	CSARSPDLYEQYF
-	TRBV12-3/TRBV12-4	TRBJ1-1	CASSLATAAEAFF
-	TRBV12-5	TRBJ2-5	CASGFLSGAETQYF
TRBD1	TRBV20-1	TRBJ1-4	CSVRGFGEKLFF
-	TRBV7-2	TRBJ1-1	CASSLSADTEAFF
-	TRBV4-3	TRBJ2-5	CASSQDARQETQYF
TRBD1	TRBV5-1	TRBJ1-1	CASSGGTGVATEAFF
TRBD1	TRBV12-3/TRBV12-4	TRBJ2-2	CASSPQGIAGELFF
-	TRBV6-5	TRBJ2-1	CASSYGPRAPQDF
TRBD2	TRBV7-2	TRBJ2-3	CASSLQRGARTDTQYF
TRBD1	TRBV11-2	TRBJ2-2	CASRPGTASTGELFF
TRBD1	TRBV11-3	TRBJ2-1	CASSSPKQGARNEQFF
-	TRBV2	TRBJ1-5	CASSERPWGNQPQHF